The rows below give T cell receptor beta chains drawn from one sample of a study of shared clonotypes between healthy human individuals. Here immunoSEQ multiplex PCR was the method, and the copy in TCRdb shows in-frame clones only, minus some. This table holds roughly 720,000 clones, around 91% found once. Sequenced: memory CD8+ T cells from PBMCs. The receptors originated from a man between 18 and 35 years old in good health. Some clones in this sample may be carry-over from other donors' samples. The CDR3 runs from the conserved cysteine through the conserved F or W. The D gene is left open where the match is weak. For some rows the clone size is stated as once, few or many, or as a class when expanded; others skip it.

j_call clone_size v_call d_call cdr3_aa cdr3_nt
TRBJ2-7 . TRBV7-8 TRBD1 CASSLEGTGRYEQYF TGTGCCAGCAGCTTAGAGGGGACAGGACGATACGAGCAGTACTTC
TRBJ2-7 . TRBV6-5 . CASSYSPEGPRREQYF TGTGCCAGCAGTTACAGTCCGGAGGGCCCGAGGCGGGAGCAGTACTTC
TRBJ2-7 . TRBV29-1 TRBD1 CSVHTGTGLFYEQYF TGCAGCGTTCATACCGGGACAGGGCTGTTCTACGAGCAGTACTTC
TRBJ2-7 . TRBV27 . CASSMMTASEQYF TGTGCCAGCAGTATGATGACCGCCTCCGAGCAGTACTTC
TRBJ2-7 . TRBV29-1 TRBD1 CSATGENEQYF TGCAGCGCTACAGGGGAAAACGAGCAGTACTTC
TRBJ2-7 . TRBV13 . CASSQDEGSYEQYF TGTGCCAGCTCCCAGGATGAAGGGTCGTACGAGCAGTACTTC
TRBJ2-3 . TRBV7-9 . CASHRGASTDTQYF TGTGCCAGCCACCGGGGGGCTAGCACAGATACGCAGTATTTT
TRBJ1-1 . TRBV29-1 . CSVEVDENAEAFF TGCAGCGTTGAAGTGGACGAAAACGCTGAAGCTTTCTTT
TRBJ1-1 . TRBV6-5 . CASSPAYGRNTEAFF TGTGCCAGCAGCCCCGCTTATGGACGGAACACTGAAGCTTTCTTT
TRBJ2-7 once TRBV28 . CASSFDSSVLSSYEQYF TGTGCCAGCAGTTTCGATTCTAGCGTACTATCCTCCTACGAGCAGTACTTC
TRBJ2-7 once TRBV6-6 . CASSQVGTLEQYF TGTGCCAGCAGCCAGGTCGGGACCCTCGAGCAGTACTTC
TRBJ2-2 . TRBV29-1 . CSVEGTDQSYSGELFF TGCAGCGTTGAAGGGACAGATCAGTCGTATAGCGGGGAGCTGTTTTTT
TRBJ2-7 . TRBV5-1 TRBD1 CASSREQGAREQYF TGCGCCAGCAGCCGAGAACAGGGGGCTAGGGAGCAGTACTTC
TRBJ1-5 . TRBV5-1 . CASSLTGGNQPQHF TGCGCCAGCAGCTTGACAGGAGGCAATCAGCCCCAGCATTTT
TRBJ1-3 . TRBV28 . CASNFPSGNTIYF TGTGCCAGCAATTTTCCTTCTGGAAACACCATATATTTT
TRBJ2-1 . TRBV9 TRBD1 CASSVTGQVNNEQFF TGTGCCAGCAGCGTGACGGGACAGGTTAACAATGAGCAGTTCTTC
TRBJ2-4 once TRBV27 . CASTPHRDEKNIQYF TGTGCCAGCACCCCACACCGGGACGAGAAAAACATTCAGTACTTC
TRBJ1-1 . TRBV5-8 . CASSLGRMTEAFF TGTGCCAGCAGCTTGGGAAGGATGACTGAAGCTTTCTTT
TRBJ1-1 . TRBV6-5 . CASSYVWEGDTEAFF TGTGCCAGCAGTTACGTCTGGGAGGGGGACACTGAAGCTTTCTTT
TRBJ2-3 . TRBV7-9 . CASSSLRDSPEPYF TGTGCCAGCAGCTCACTCCGGGACTCACCCGAGCCGTATTTT
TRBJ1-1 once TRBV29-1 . CSVEDRKVITEAFF TGCAGCGTTGAAGATCGGAAGGTCATCACTGAAGCTTTCTTT
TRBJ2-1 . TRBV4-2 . CASSLGGGEQFF TGTGCCAGCAGCCTGGGTGGGGGTGAGCAGTTCTTC
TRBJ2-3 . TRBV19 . CASSWGPITDTQYF TGTGCCAGTAGTTGGGGACCTATCACAGATACGCAGTATTTT
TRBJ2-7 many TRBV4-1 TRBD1 CASSLRGSYEQYF TGCGCCAGCAGCCTCAGGGGGTCCTACGAGCAGTACTTC
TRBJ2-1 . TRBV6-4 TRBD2 CASRGLAGELDNEQFF TGTGCCAGCAGGGGACTAGCGGGAGAGCTCGACAATGAGCAGTTCTTC
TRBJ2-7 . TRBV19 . CASSGLRGYSYEQYF TGTGCCAGTAGTGGCCTCAGGGGCTACTCCTACGAGCAGTACTTC
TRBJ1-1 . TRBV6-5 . CASSYGTEAFF TGTGCCAGCAGTTACGGCACTGAAGCTTTCTTT
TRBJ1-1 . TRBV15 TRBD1 CATSRDRRTGLEAFF TGTGCCACCAGCAGAGATCGACGGACAGGCCTTGAAGCTTTCTTT
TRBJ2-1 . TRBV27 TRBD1 CASSETGVSYNEQFF TGTGCCAGCAGCGAGACAGGGGTGTCCTACAATGAGCAGTTCTTC
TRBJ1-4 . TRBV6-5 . CASRISRGTNEKLFF TGTGCCAGCAGAATCTCACGGGGAACTAATGAAAAACTGTTTTTT
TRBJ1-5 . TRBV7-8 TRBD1 CASSLGQGYNQPQHF TGTGCCAGCAGCCTAGGACAGGGCTACAATCAGCCCCAGCATTTT
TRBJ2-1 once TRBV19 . CASKPFSSYNEQFF TGTGCCAGTAAGCCCTTTAGCTCCTACAATGAGCAGTTCTTC
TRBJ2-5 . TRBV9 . CASTRTGGFQETQYF TGTGCCAGCACACGTACCGGCGGTTTCCAAGAGACCCAGTACTTC
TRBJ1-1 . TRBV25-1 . CASRRGFTNTEAFF TGTGCCAGCCGACGGGGGTTCACGAACACTGAAGCTTTCTTT
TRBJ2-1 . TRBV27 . CASSLYEGSSINEQFF TGTGCCAGCAGTTTATATGAGGGGAGCAGTATCAATGAGCAGTTCTTC
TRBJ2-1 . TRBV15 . CATSRAQGNEQFF TGTGCCACCAGCAGGGCCCAGGGGAATGAGCAGTTCTTC
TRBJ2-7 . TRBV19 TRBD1 CASSVGQGPYEQYF TGTGCCAGTAGTGTCGGACAGGGCCCCTACGAGCAGTACTTC
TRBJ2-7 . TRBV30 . CAWIPPGQTYEQYF TGTGCCTGGATTCCCCCGGGACAAACCTACGAGCAGTACTTC
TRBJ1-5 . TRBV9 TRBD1 CASSAREGANQPQHF TGTGCCAGCAGCGCCCGTGAGGGGGCAAATCAGCCCCAGCATTTT
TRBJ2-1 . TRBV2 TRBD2 CASIRLAGGTYNEQFF TGTGCCAGCATTCGACTAGCGGGAGGGACCTACAATGAGCAGTTCTTC
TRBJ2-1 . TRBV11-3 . CASSISGPSSYNEQFF TGTGCCAGCAGCATCAGCGGACCCAGCTCCTACAATGAGCAGTTCTTC
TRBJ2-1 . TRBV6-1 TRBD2 CASSERLAGLYNEQFF TGTGCCAGCAGTGAACGACTAGCGGGACTCTACAATGAGCAGTTCTTC
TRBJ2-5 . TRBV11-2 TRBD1 CASSPRDRAQETQYF TGTGCCAGCAGCCCCCGGGACAGAGCCCAAGAGACCCAGTACTTC
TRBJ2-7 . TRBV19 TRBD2 CASSILAGGTYEQYF TGTGCCAGTAGTATACTAGCGGGAGGGACCTACGAGCAGTACTTC
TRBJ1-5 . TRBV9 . CASSPGGRGQPQHF TGTGCCAGCAGCCCAGGTGGGAGGGGACAGCCCCAGCATTTT
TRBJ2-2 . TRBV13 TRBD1 CASSRTGAGELFF TGTGCCAGCAGCCGGACAGGGGCCGGGGAGCTGTTTTTT
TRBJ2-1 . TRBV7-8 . CASSLGRLGETYNEQFF TGTGCCAGCAGCTTAGGGAGATTGGGGGAAACCTACAATGAGCAGTTCTTC
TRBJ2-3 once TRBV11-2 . CASSLVAAGLSTDTQYF TGTGCCAGCAGCTTAGTTGCGGCGGGATTAAGCACAGATACGCAGTATTTT
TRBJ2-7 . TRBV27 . CASSRTPSSSYEQYF TGTGCCAGCAGTAGGACTCCTTCGAGCTCCTACGAGCAGTACTTC
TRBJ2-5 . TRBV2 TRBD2 CAHGASGSGETQYF TGTGCCCACGGCGCTAGCGGGAGTGGAGAGACCCAGTACTTC
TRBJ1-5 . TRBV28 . CATGQSLNQPQHF TGTGCCACAGGACAGTCCCTTAATCAGCCCCAGCATTTT
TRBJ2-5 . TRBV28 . CASSRGIAEETQYF TGTGCCAGCAGCCGCGGGATCGCGGAAGAGACCCAGTACTTC
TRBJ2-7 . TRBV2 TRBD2 CASSPGTSVYEQYF TGTGCCAGCAGCCCCGGGACTAGCGTGTACGAGCAGTACTTC
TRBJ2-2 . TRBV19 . CASSPVHGNGGELFF TGTGCCAGTAGTCCGGTACATGGAAACGGCGGGGAGCTGTTTTTT
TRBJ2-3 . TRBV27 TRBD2 CASNRLAGVGVDTQYF TGTGCCAGCAACCGGCTAGCGGGAGTAGGGGTAGATACGCAGTATTTT
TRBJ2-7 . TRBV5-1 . CASSPKSGVLTYEQYF TGCGCCAGCAGCCCGAAGTCCGGGGTCCTGACCTACGAGCAGTACTTC
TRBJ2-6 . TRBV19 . CASKEEITWGDVLTF TGTGCCAGTAAGGAGGAAATCACTTGGGGGGACGTCCTGACTTTC
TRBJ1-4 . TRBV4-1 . CASSAPNEKLFF TGCGCCAGCAGCGCCCCTAATGAAAAACTGTTTTTT
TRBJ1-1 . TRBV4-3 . CASSQDGRTKNTEAFF TGCGCCAGCAGCCAAGATGGGCGGACAAAGAACACTGAAGCTTTCTTT